This TCR beta chain was sequenced during a study of cytomegalovirus exposure and HLA in healthy donors. Study-level background: As released early, the data held roughly 85 million unique TCRs from HLA-typed donors. General study findings and limits: In a later analysis, donors in an Asian-associated ancestry cluster reportedly had fewer N-insertions in productive TCRs than the cohort mean. Association with HLA alleles at 0.05 false discovery rate was found for around 15,000 TCR beta sequences in a later analysis.

Donors consisted of healthy bone marrow donors. Comments on this clone: Its specificity is unknown.

PCR was performed using 60 Vbeta and 13 Jbeta primers. Sequencing was performed with immunoSEQ multiplex PCR; in TCRdb, only in-frame clones are kept and a portion is missing. Seen here are about 130,000 clones, around 81% observed once, and the top ten hold about 0.71%. The length of the CDR3 is 14 residues. With 4 bases removed from V and 3 bases from J, the gap between germline ends came to 14 bases. CDR1 is SGHRS, CDR2 YFSETQ, per germline. This chain links TRBV5-1 with TRBJ2-7; weak D call: TRBD2 (6 bases). The sample taken for sequencing was PBMCs. The source is a man between 18 and 29 years old in good health and CMV-seronegative. This chain's CDR3 is CASSGAGSHYEQYF. The CDR3 DNA is TGCGCCAGCAGCGGCGCCGGGAGCCACTACGAGCAGTACTTC.